This T cell receptor beta chain was sequenced in a study of CD4 T cells in relation to SARS-CoV-2 and coronaviruses. As concerns this clone: Its target is not known.

This table comes from immunoSEQ multiplex PCR, and its TCRdb copy is limited to in-frame clones, with some not included. This table has some 21,000 clones, 74% appearing once. Germline V CDR1 and CDR2: SNHLY, FYNNEI. CDR3 length equals 16 residues. V was clipped by 2 bases and J by 1 base, with 14 bases between them. CD4+ T cells from unexposed donors were obtained before the COVID-19 pandemic (2011-2018). Isolation of CD4+ T cells took place after about 10 days in culture. Sequenced sample: CD4+ T cells from PBMCs, cultured in vitro. V usage is TRBV2 and J usage is TRBJ1-1, with no clear D. This clonotype was sampled from a human donor in good health. CDR3 in amino acids: CASSESTSIGNTEAFF. The CDR3 nucleotides read TGTGCCAGCAGTGAATCAACTTCAATAGGGAACACTGAAGCTTTCTTT. Variable domain in full (rest from reference TRBV2 and TRBJ1-1): EPEVTQTPSHQVTQMGQEVILRCVPISNHLYFYWYRQILGQKVEFLVSFYNNEISEKSEIFDDQFSVERPDGSNFTLKIRSTKLEDSAMYFCASSESTSIGNTEAFFGQGTRLTVV.